This paragraph reports one T cell receptor beta chain. Its antigen is undetermined. This sample stems from a study of cytomegalovirus exposure and HLA in healthy donors. Study observations and caveats: In a later analysis, at a false discovery rate of 0.05, about 16,000 TCR beta sequences matched HLA alleles. The study flagged about 160 TCR beta chains as cytomegalovirus-associated.

The CDR3 sequence is 16 residues long. V lost 5 bases and J lost 8; bases outside the gene matches: 14. Germline V CDR1 and CDR2: SGHRS, YFSETQ. Primers for the PCR totalled 60 Vbeta and 13 Jbeta. Sequencing used immunoSEQ multiplex PCR; TCRdb keeps in-frame clones, though not all of them. The sample holds fewer than 110,000 clones, about 80% seen once. Donors likely had unrecorded immune exposures despite being nominally healthy when sampled. Input material: PBMCs. This chain joins TRBV5-1 and TRBJ2-1, with 9 bases identical to TRBD1. This sequence was found in a man between 40 and 49 years old in good health and CMV-seronegative. The CDR3 spells CASRYRTGEMGDEQFF. The CDR3, as DNA: TGCGCCAGCAGGTATCGGACAGGGGAGATGGGAGATGAGCAGTTCTTC.